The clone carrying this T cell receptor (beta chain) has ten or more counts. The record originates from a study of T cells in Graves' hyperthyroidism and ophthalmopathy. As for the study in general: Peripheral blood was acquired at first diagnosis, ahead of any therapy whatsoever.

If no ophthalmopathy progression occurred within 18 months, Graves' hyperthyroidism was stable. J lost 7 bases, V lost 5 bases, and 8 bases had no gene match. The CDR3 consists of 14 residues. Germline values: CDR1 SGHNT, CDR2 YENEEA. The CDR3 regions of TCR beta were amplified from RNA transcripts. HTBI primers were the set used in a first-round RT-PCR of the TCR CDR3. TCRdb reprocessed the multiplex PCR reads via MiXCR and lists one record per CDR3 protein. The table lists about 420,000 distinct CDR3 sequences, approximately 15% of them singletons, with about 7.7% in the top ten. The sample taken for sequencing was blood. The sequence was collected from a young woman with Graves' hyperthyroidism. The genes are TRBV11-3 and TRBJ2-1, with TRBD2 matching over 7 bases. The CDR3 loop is CASSPRLAANEQFF. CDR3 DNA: TGTGCCAGCAGCCCACGACTAGCAGCTAATGAGCAGTTCTTC.